This T cell receptor beta chain was identified in a study of T cell responses to AZD1222 COVID-19 vaccine. Only in-frame clones appear in the TCRdb table, and some are missing; sequencing was by immunoSEQ multiplex PCR. This sample has under 200,000 clones, with around nine tenths found just once. Details on this clone: As yet, its antigen is unknown.

The V and J ends lost 6 bases and 2 bases respectively, with 14 bases between them. The CDR3 has 14 amino acids. Germline V gene sequence: CDR1 SNHLY, CDR2 FYNNEI. Broader study findings: Baseline antibody screening turned up just six or seven seropositive AZD1222 recipients. Increased Spike-specific TCR breadth and depth were observed after two AZD1222 doses. Repertoire samples came only from after the peak T cell response.

J is TRBJ2-7 and V is TRBV2; D is perhaps TRBD1 (6 bases). The source is an adult who received the MenACWY meningococcal vaccine as a control. The sample here was peripheral blood, taken 28 days after the second dose of the MenACWY control vaccine. The CDR3, as DNA: TGTGCCAGCAGAGACGGGACAATAGCCTACGAGCAGTACTTC. Translation: CASRDGTIAYEQYF.